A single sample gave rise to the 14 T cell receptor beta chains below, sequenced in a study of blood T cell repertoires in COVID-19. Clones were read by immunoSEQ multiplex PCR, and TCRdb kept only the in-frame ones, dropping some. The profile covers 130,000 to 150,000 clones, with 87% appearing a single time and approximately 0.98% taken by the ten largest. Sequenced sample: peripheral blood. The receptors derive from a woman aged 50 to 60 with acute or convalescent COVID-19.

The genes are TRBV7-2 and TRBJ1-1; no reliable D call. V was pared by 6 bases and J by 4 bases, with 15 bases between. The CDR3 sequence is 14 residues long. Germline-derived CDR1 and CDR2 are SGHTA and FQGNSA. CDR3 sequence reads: CASRYTGMGTEAFF. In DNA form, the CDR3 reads TGTGCCAGCAGGTATACGGGAATGGGCACTGAAGCTTTCTTT.

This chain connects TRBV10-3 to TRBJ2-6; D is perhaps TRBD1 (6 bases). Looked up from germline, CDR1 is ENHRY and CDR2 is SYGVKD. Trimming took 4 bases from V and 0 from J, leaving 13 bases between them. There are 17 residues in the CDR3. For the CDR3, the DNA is TGTGCCATCAGTGGAGGACAGCGGAACTCTGGGGCCAACGTCCTGACTTTC. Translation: CAISGGQRNSGANVLTF.

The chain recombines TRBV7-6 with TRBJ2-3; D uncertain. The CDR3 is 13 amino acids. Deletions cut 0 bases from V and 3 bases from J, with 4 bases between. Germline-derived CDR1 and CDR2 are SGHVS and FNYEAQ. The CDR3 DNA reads TGTGCCAGCAGCTTAGCTCGGACAGATACGCAGTATTTT. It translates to CASSLARTDTQYF.

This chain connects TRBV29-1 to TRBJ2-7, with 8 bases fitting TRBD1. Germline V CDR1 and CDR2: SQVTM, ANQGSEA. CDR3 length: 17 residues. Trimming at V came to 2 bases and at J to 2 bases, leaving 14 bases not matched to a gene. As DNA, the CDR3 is TGCAGCGTTGAACGAGGGGGGACAGGCCGATACCCCTACGAGCAGTACTTC. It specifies CSVERGGTGRYPYEQYF.

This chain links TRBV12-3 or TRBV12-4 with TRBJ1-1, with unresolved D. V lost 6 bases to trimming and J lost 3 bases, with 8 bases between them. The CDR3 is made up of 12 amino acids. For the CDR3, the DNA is TGTGCCAGCAGGCCCCACTACACTGAAGCTTTCTTT. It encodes CASRPHYTEAFF.

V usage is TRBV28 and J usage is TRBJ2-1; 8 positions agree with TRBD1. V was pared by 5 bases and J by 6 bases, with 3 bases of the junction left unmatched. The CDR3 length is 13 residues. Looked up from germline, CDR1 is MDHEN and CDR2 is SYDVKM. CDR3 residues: CASSLGQGNEQFF. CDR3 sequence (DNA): TGTGCCAGCAGTCTCGGACAGGGCAATGAGCAGTTCTTC.

CDR3 residues: CASSDYSYTEAFF. The CDR3 DNA reads as TGTGCCAGCAGTGACTACAGCTACACTGAAGCTTTCTTT. The V gene is TRBV2, the J gene TRBJ1-1, with no clear D. The CDR3 is made up of 13 amino acids. Germline CDR1 and CDR2: SNHLY and FYNNEI. V lost 3 bases and J lost 3, with 8 bases in between.

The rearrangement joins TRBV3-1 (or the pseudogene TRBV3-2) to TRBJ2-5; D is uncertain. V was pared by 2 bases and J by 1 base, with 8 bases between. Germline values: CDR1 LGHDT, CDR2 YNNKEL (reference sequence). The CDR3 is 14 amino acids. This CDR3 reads CASSQPRVQETQYF. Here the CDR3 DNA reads TGTGCCAGCAGCCAACCCCGCGTCCAAGAGACCCAGTACTTC.

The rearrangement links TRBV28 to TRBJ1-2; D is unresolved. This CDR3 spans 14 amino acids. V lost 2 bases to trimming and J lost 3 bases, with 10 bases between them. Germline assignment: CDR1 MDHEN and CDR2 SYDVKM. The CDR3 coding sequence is TGTGCCAGCAGTTTAGGTTCGCAGTACTATGGCTACACCTTC. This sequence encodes CASSLGSQYYGYTF.

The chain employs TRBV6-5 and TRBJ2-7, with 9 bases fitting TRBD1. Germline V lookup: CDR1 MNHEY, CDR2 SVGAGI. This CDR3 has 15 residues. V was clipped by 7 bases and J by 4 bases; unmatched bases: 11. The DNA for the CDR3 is TGTGCCAGCAAGCCAAGTAGGGACAGGGAATACGAGCAGTACTTC. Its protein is CASKPSRDREYEQYF.

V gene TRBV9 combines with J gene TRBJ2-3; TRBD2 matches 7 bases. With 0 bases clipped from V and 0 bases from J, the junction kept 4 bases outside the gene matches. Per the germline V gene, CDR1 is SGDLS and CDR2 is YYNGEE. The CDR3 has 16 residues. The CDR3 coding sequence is TGTGCCAGCAGCGTAGCCCTAGCGGAGAGCACAGATACGCAGTATTTT. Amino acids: CASSVALAESTDTQYF.

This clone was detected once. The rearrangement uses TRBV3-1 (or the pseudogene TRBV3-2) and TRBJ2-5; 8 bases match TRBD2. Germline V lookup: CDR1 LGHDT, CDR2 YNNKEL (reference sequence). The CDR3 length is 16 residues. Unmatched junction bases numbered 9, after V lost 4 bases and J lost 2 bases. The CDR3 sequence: CASSPMGSGIQETQYF. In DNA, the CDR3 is TGTGCCAGCAGCCCGATGGGTAGCGGGATTCAAGAGACCCAGTACTTC.

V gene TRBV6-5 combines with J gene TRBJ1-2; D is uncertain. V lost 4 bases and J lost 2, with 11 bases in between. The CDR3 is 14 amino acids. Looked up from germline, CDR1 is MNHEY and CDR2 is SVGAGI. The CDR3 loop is CASSFRRLNYGYTF. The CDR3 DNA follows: TGTGCCAGCAGTTTCCGCAGGCTAAACTATGGCTACACCTTC.

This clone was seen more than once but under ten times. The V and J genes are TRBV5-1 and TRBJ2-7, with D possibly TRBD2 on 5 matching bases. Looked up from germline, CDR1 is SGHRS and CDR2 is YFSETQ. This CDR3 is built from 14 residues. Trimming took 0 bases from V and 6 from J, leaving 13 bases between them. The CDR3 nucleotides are TGCGCCAGCAGCTTGGCCGATAGTCGGGGCGAGCAGTACTTC. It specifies CASSLADSRGEQYF.